The 32 T cell receptor beta chains reported below all come from one sample, sequenced in a study of shared clonotypes between healthy human individuals. Profiled with immunoSEQ multiplex PCR; TCRdb holds only in-frame clones, not every one. This sample has over a million clones; around three quarters occur once, and the top ten carry roughly 0.62%. Sequenced: memory CD4+ T cells from PBMCs. Subset reported: CD45RA-negative fraction. These receptors were taken from a man younger than 35 in good health. Some clones in this sample may be carry-over from other donors' samples.

The V and J genes are TRBV6-5 and TRBJ1-2; 8 bases line up with TRBD1. CDR1 is MNHEY and CDR2 is SVGAGI in the germline V gene. CDR3 length equals 13 residues. Trimming took 8 bases from V and 8 from J; bases not matched to a gene: 10. CDR3 coding DNA: TGTGCCAGCCAGTTACGACAGGGGTTAGGCTACACCTTC. Its protein is CASQLRQGLGYTF.

The chain uses TRBV6-5 and TRBJ2-5; possibly TRBD2 for D (6 bases). Germline lookup yields CDR1 MNHEY and CDR2 SVGAGI. The CDR3 consists of 14 residues. V was cut by 0 bases and J by 7 bases, with 12 bases left in between. Written as DNA, the CDR3 is TGTGCCAGCAGTTACTCGACGGGGGAGACGACCCAGTACTTC. Its translation: CASSYSTGETTQYF.

Regarding this clone: The sample contains more than one DNA sequence encoding this CDR3. J is TRBJ1-2 and V is TRBV29-1; D is perhaps TRBD1 (5 bases). The length of the CDR3 is 14 residues. Germline V lookup: CDR1 SQVTM, CDR2 ANQGSEA. Trimming removed 6 bases at V and 1 base at J, with 15 bases between. The chain's CDR3 is CSVEGRGVNYGYTF. In DNA form, the CDR3 reads TGCAGCGTCGAGGGGAGGGGTGTTAACTATGGCTACACCTTC.

This clone showed up many times. This chain uses TRBV6-1 with TRBJ1-1; 10 bases line up with TRBD1. This CDR3 has 15 amino acids. After removal of 7 bases from V and 7 bases from J, the junction contained 12 bases not matched to a gene. CDR1 is MNHNS, CDR2 SASEGT, per germline. The DNA of the CDR3 is TGTGCCAGCAAAGTCGAATGGGGGACAGGGGTTGAAGCTTTCTTT. Amino acids: CASKVEWGTGVEAFF.

The chain links TRBV2 to TRBJ2-1, with D possibly matching TRBD1 (5 bases). The CDR3 is 13 amino acids. The V gene's germline CDR1 is SNHLY and CDR2 FYNNEI. V dropped 3 bases and J dropped 5 bases, with 8 bases sitting between them. This CDR3 reads CASSEGQNNEQFF. CDR3 coding DNA: TGTGCCAGCAGTGAGGGGCAGAACAATGAGCAGTTCTTC.

V gene TRBV15 combines with J gene TRBJ2-1; 8 bases match TRBD2. The CDR3 runs to 17 residues. V shed 0 bases and J 6 bases; nucleotides not matched to a gene: 10. Germline assignment: CDR1 LNHNV and CDR2 YYDKDF (reference sequence). Here the CDR3 DNA reads TGTGCCACCAGCAGAGATCCTCCTAGCGGGCTCCGCAATGAGCAGTTCTTC. This codes for CATSRDPPSGLRNEQFF. The full variable domain, with the rest looked up from reference TRBV15 and TRBJ2-1, is DAMVIQNPRYQVTQFGKPVTLSCSQTLNHNVMYWYQQKSSQAPKLLFHYYDKDFNNEADTPDNFQSRRPNTSFCFLDIRSPGLGDTAMYLCATSRDPPSGLRNEQFFGPGTRLTVL.

The chain couples TRBV28 to TRBJ2-1, with 9 bases identical to TRBD2. The germline V gene has CDR1 MDHEN and CDR2 SYDVKM. The CDR3 spans 15 residues. The V gene end was trimmed by 3 bases and the J gene end by 9 bases; junction bases not matched to a gene: 9. The CDR3 is CASSFVQRGVSEQFF. DNA of the CDR3: TGTGCCAGCAGTTTTGTGCAGCGGGGGGTTAGTGAGCAGTTCTTC.

The chain uses TRBV28 and TRBJ2-7, with a weak D call TRBD1 (6 bases). The germline V and J ends were trimmed by 1 base and 2 bases, with 9 bases remaining between them. The CDR3 is 14 amino acids. Germline CDR1 is MDHEN and CDR2 is SYDVKM. The CDR3 DNA sequence: TGTGCCAGCAGTTTATACAGGGTGCCCTACGAGCAGTACTTC. This gives the protein CASSLYRVPYEQYF.

The table lists this clone with a count of one. The chain carries TRBV28 and TRBJ1-2; a possible D gene is TRBD1 (6 bases). The CDR3 extends over 12 amino acids. Germline lookup yields CDR1 MDHEN and CDR2 SYDVKM. V was pared by 10 bases and J by 5 bases, with 14 bases between. Written as DNA, the CDR3 is TGTGCCACCCGGGCGAGGGGGTATGGCTACACCTTC. Translating it yields CATRARGYGYTF.

The chain joins TRBV7-7 to TRBJ2-5, with D tentatively TRBD1 or TRBD2 (5 bases each). Deletions cut 5 bases from V and 4 bases from J, with 17 bases between. There are 15 residues in the CDR3. Looked up from germline, CDR1 is SSHAT and CDR2 is FNYEAQ (reference sequence). This chain's CDR3 is CASSRGQGSGETQYF. The CDR3 DNA reads as TGTGCCAGCAGCCGCGGGCAGGGATCAGGAGAGACCCAGTACTTC.

CDR3: CASSKGGAGNTIYF. The CDR3 region has the DNA TGTGCCAGCAGCAAAGGGGGCGCCGGAAACACCATATATTTT. The rearrangement uses TRBV9 and TRBJ1-3; 7 positions match TRBD1. CDR3 length: 14 residues. V dropped 4 bases and J dropped 4; count of bases not matched to a gene: 5. CDR1 is SGDLS, CDR2 YYNGEE, per germline.

The chain links TRBV2 to TRBJ2-5; D is perhaps TRBD1 or TRBD2 (6 bases each). This CDR3 is built from 15 residues. Trimming stripped 4 bases from V and 9 bases from J, with 21 bases between. From germline, CDR1 is SNHLY and CDR2 FYNNEI. The CDR3 DNA sequence: TGTGCCAGCAGTGCTACTAGCCCAACCCCAGGGGCCCAGTACTTC. Translation: CASSATSPTPGAQYF.

V gene TRBV5-1 combines with J gene TRBJ2-5, with D unclear. V lost 0 bases, J lost 1 base, and 4 bases lay in between. The CDR3 consists of 13 residues. Germline CDR1 SGHRS, CDR2 YFSETQ. The chain's CDR3 is CASSLDSQETQYF. The CDR3 nucleotides read TGCGCCAGCAGCTTGGACAGCCAAGAGACCCAGTACTTC.

The chain couples TRBV7-9 to TRBJ2-5, with D possibly TRBD1 on 6 matching bases. Per germline, CDR1 SEHNR and CDR2 FQNEAQ (reference sequence). This CDR3 comprises 14 residues. Trimming shortened V by 5 bases and J by 1 base, and 11 bases separated the two germline ends. The CDR3 DNA sequence: TGTGCCAGCAGCCCCGGACAGCTCCAAGAGACCCAGTACTTC. Amino acids: CASSPGQLQETQYF.

The V call is TRBV14, the J call TRBJ1-1; no definite D call. CDR1 and CDR2 (germline): SGHDN, FVKESK. The CDR3 is 13 amino acids. V shed 3 bases and J shed 0 bases, with 5 bases lying between them. The CDR3 loop reads CASSHNLNTEAFF. Here the CDR3 DNA reads TGTGCCAGCAGCCATAACCTGAACACTGAAGCTTTCTTT.

This clone has a count of ten or more. The V call is TRBV27, the J call TRBJ2-7; TRBD2 is a possible D gene (5 bases). The CDR3 extends over 13 amino acids. V dropped 7 bases and J dropped 6 bases, with 16 bases sitting between them. Looked up from germline, CDR1 is MNHEY and CDR2 is SMNVEV (reference sequence). DNA of the CDR3: TGTGCCAGCATCCGACGGGAAAGCGGCGAGCAGTACTTC. Residues: CASIRRESGEQYF.

V and J are TRBV11-3 and TRBJ2-5; D is undetermined. The CDR3 runs to 13 residues. Germline CDR1 reads SGHNT; CDR2 reads YENEEA. Trimming removed 5 bases from V and 5 bases from J, with 12 bases in between. The DNA of the CDR3 is TGTGCCAGCAGCCCTTCGGCATGGGAGACCCAGTACTTC. Its translation: CASSPSAWETQYF.

The chain carries TRBV7-2 and TRBJ1-6; D is perhaps TRBD1 (5 bases). V lost 2 bases to trimming and J lost 6 bases, with 14 bases between them. Germline CDR1 is SGHTA and CDR2 is FQGNSA. The CDR3 runs to 16 residues. CDR3 coding DNA: TGTGCCAGCAGCTTATTTGGGGCAGCGACTAATTCACCCCTCCACTTT. The encoded protein is CASSLFGAATNSPLHF. The full variable domain, with the rest looked up from reference TRBV7-2 and TRBJ1-6, is GAGVSQSPSNKVTEKGKDVELRCDPISGHTALYWYRQSLGQGLEFLIYFQGNSAPDKSGLPSDRFSAERTGGSVSTLTIQRTQQEDSAVYLCASSLFGAATNSPLHFGNGTRLTVT.

This clone was picked up one time. This rearrangement joins TRBV18 to TRBJ2-3, with TRBD1 matching over 10 bases. Unmatched junction bases numbered 9, after V lost 5 bases and J lost 7 bases. Germline-derived CDR1 and CDR2 are KGHSH and LQKENI. This CDR3 has 15 residues. The CDR3 nucleotides are TGTGCCAGCTCAAGCCGGGACAGGGGAGGACATACGCAGTATTTT. Protein: CASSSRDRGGHTQYF. The whole variable domain, filled in from reference TRBV18 and TRBJ2-3, reads NAGVMQNPRHLVRRRGQEARLRCSPMKGHSHVYWYRQLPEEGLKFMVYLQKENIIDESGMPKERFSAEFPKEGPSILRIQQVVRGDSAAYFCASSSRDRGGHTQYFGPGTRLTVL.

The rearrangement joins TRBV6-5 to TRBJ1-1, with D uncertain. Germline values: CDR1 MNHEY, CDR2 SVGAGI. Trimming took 4 bases from V and 4 from J, leaving 13 bases between them. This CDR3 region has 14 residues. The CDR3 loop is CASSSEAGGTEAFF. In DNA, the CDR3 is TGTGCCAGCAGTTCCGAGGCGGGAGGCACTGAAGCTTTCTTT.

With respect to this clone: With a much larger clone just one base away, this may be a read error. The chain uses TRBV7-3 and TRBJ1-1; 7 nucleotides agree with TRBD1. The CDR3 has 14 amino acids. Looked up from germline, CDR1 is SGHTA and CDR2 is FQGTGA. Germline trimming cut 2 bases from V and 1 base from J; bases unmatched to any gene: 1. CDR3 nucleotides: TGTGCCAGCAGCTTAGAGGGGGCGAACACTGAAGCTTTCTTT. Its translation: CASSLEGANTEAFF.

The chain links TRBV6-5 to TRBJ2-5, with 9 bases identical to TRBD2. The V gene's germline CDR1 is MNHEY and CDR2 SVGAGI. With 0 bases clipped from V and 5 bases from J, the junction kept 4 bases outside the gene matches. There are 15 residues in the CDR3. In DNA, the CDR3 is TGTGCCAGCAGTTACTCCCGGACTAGCGCGGAGACCCAGTACTTC. As protein: CASSYSRTSAETQYF.

The rearrangement links TRBV10-3 to TRBJ1-2; D is uncertain. The V end lost 8 bases, the J end lost 2 bases, and 15 bases lay between the germline ends. The CDR3 is 14 amino acids. The germline CDR1 and CDR2 sequences are ENHRY and SYGVKD. CDR3 residues: CAISAGRGNYGYTF. The CDR3 bases are TGTGCCATCTCTGCCGGGAGAGGGAACTATGGCTACACCTTC.

This clone was counted between two and nine times. J is TRBJ2-5 and V is TRBV10-3; 10 nucleotides align to TRBD1. The closer fit of TRBJ2-7 to the DNA end suggests the J call may be wrong. Looked up from germline, CDR1 is ENHRY and CDR2 is SYGVKD. The CDR3 runs to 16 residues. CDR3 in amino acids: CAISDPGQGNPYEQYF. In nucleotides, the CDR3 is TGTGCCATCAGCGACCCGGGACAGGGGAACCCCTACGAGCAGTACTTC.

V usage is TRBV7-3 and J usage is TRBJ1-1, with TRBD1 as a possible D gene (6 bases). With 5 bases removed from V and 4 bases from J, the gap between germline ends came to 14 bases. Germline V lookup: CDR1 SGHTA, CDR2 FQGTGA. The CDR3 is made up of 14 amino acids. The CDR3 DNA follows: TGTGCCAGCAGCCCAGGACAGACGGGCACTGAAGCTTTCTTT. It specifies CASSPGQTGTEAFF.

In DNA, the CDR3 is TGTGCCAGCAGCTTAGTAGCAGGGGTGAACACTGAAGCTTTCTTT. Amino acid sequence: CASSLVAGVNTEAFF. V is TRBV7-2 and J is TRBJ1-1, with D perhaps TRBD1 (6 bases). The germline gives CDR1 SGHTA, CDR2 FQGNSA. Trimming pared 1 base from V and 0 bases from J, leaving 9 bases between. This CDR3 comprises 15 residues.

This clone was detected ten times or more. The V gene is TRBV2, the J gene TRBJ1-6; 9 nucleotides match TRBD1. This CDR3 has 13 residues. Germline CDR1 is SNHLY and CDR2 is FYNNEI. J gave up 7 bases and V 10 bases, and 5 bases lay outside the gene matches. The CDR3 loop is CAIGGQGNSPLHF. The DNA of the CDR3 is TGTGCCATCGGTGGACAGGGGAATTCACCCCTCCACTTT. Using reference TRBV2 and TRBJ1-6 for the parts outside the CDR3, the full variable domain is EPEVTQTPSHQVTQMGQEVILRCVPISNHLYFYWYRQILGQKVEFLVSFYNNEISEKSEIFDDQFSVERPDGSNFTLKIRSTKLEDSAMYFCAIGGQGNSPLHFGNGTRLTVT.

The chain couples TRBV28 to TRBJ2-7, with 7 bases matching TRBD1. From germline, CDR1 is MDHEN and CDR2 SYDVKM. V trimming: 10 bases; J trimming: 3 bases; junction bases outside the gene matches: 12. The length of the CDR3 is 14 residues. The CDR3: CATRVTGKGYEQYF. In DNA form, the CDR3 reads TGTGCCACGCGGGTGACAGGGAAGGGCTACGAGCAGTACTTC.

The J gene is TRBJ1-3, the V gene TRBV7-8; D might be TRBD1 (5 bases). Trimming stripped 5 bases from V and 0 bases from J, with 8 bases between. Germline CDR1 reads SGHVS; CDR2 reads FQNEAQ. The CDR3 is made up of 14 amino acids. The CDR3 loop is CASSAGFSGNTIYF. Here the CDR3 DNA reads TGTGCCAGCAGCGCAGGGTTCTCTGGAAACACCATATATTTT.

Of note for this clone: With only one base between it and a far larger clone, this is likely a read error. The V call is TRBV29-1, the J call TRBJ1-2; no clear D gene. The CDR3 runs to 11 residues. Germline V lookup: CDR1 SQVTM, CDR2 ANQGSEA. The CDR3 is CSESSNCGYTF. For the CDR3, the DNA is TGCAGCGAGTCCTCAAACTGTGGCTACACCTTC.

V and J are TRBV28 and TRBJ1-5; the match to TRBD1 covers 9 bases. Germline V CDR1 and CDR2: MDHEN, SYDVKM. The CDR3 contains 16 residues. V shed 5 bases and J 7 bases; nucleotides not matched to a gene: 12. The CDR3 DNA reads TGTGCCAGCAGTCCCCCGGACAGGGGAAAATGGCAGCCCCAGCATTTT. Protein: CASSPPDRGKWQPQHF.

Remarks on this clone: One end of the junction varies from germline; a read error may be responsible. V is TRBV5-6 and J is TRBJ2-5, with D possibly matching TRBD2 (6 bases). Germline values: CDR1 SGHDT, CDR2 YYEEEE. The CDR3 runs 17 residues. CDR3 in amino acids: CVSSLFGSMGLGETQYF. CDR3 nucleotide sequence: TGTGTCAGCAGCTTGTTTGGGAGTATGGGACTCGGAGAGACCCAGTACTTC.